One and the same sample provided the 20 T cell receptor beta chains below, sequenced in a study of cytomegalovirus exposure and HLA in healthy donors. PCR amplification relied on 60 Vbeta primers (plus 13 Jbeta primers). The data were produced by immunoSEQ multiplex PCR, yet TCRdb's version contains in-frame clones alone and is incomplete. The table has about 160,000 clones, roughly 83% seen once. The sequenced material came from PBMCs. The source of these receptors is a boy aged 2-9 years in good health and CMV-seronegative.

As for this clone: The junction shows a germline mismatch at one end, possibly a read error. The CDR3 protein is CASGSGAFYGHTF. The CDR3 nucleotides are TGTGCTAGTGGTTCAGGGGCTTTCTATGGCCACACCTTC. The gene calls are TRBV12-5 and TRBJ1-2; tentative D call: TRBD1 (6 bases). The CDR3 sequence is 13 residues long. Germline CDR1 is LGHNT and CDR2 is FRNRAP. Variable domain in full (rest from reference TRBV12-5 and TRBJ1-2): DARVTQTPRHKVTEMGQEVTMRCQPILGHNTVFWYRQTMMQGLELLAYFRNRAPLDDSGMPKDRFSAEMPDATLATLKIQPSEPRDSAVYFCASGSGAFYGHTFGSGTRLTVV.

J is TRBJ2-7 and V is TRBV12-5; D might be TRBD2 (6 bases). In germline, CDR1 is LGHNT, CDR2 FRNRAP. V lost 0 bases, J lost 2 bases, and 11 bases lay in between. There are 15 residues in the CDR3. Written as DNA, the CDR3 is TGTGCTAGTGGTTTGGTAGAGGAGGGAACCTACGAGCAGTACTTC. This sequence encodes CASGLVEEGTYEQYF.

This clone was recorded only once. The chain links TRBV13 to TRBJ1-1; no definite D call. V was clipped by 5 bases and J by 11 bases, with 15 bases between them. This CDR3 spans 12 amino acids. Germline lookup yields CDR1 PRHDT and CDR2 FYEKMQ (reference sequence). The CDR3 here is CASSPGRGEAFF. The CDR3 nucleotides are TGTGCCAGCAGCCCAGGACGGGGTGAGGCTTTCTTT.

Only a few counts were recorded for this clone. This rearrangement joins TRBV12-5 to TRBJ2-4; D gene unclear. Trimming shortened V by 4 bases and J by 2 bases, and 18 bases separated the two germline ends. The CDR3 has 17 amino acids. Germline assignment: CDR1 LGHNT and CDR2 FRNRAP. In DNA, the CDR3 is TGTGCTAGTGGTTCCTCCTTCAGGTCTATGACCAAAAACATTCAGTACTTC. Translating it yields CASGSSFRSMTKNIQYF.

The chain couples TRBV28 to TRBJ1-4, with 10 bases that match TRBD1. The J segment lost 14 bases and the V segment lost 4 bases, leaving 16 bases of the junction unmatched. CDR3 length: 16 residues. CDR1 is MDHEN, CDR2 SYDVKM, per germline. For the CDR3, the DNA is TGTGCCAGCAGTTCCGGGGGAACCGGGACAGGGGATCGGCTGTTTTTT. This sequence encodes CASSSGGTGTGDRLFF.

This clone was counted between two and nine times. The gene calls are TRBV4-1 and TRBJ1-5, with a tentative D call TRBD1 (5 bases). CDR1 is MGHRA, CDR2 YSYEKL, per germline. Trimming stripped 4 bases from V and 6 bases from J, with 16 bases between. The CDR3 spans 15 residues. The CDR3 sequence: CASSPVAGNSQPQHF. CDR3 DNA sequence: TGCGCCAGCAGCCCCGTGGCAGGGAATAGTCAGCCCCAGCATTTT.

V and J are TRBV27 and TRBJ2-1; 13 nucleotides agree with TRBD2. CDR3 length: 16 amino acids. V was pared by 5 bases and J by 8 bases, with 9 bases of the junction left unmatched. Germline V lookup: CDR1 MNHEY, CDR2 SMNVEV (reference sequence). CDR3 loop: CASSPGLAGMSYEQFF. The CDR3 nucleotides read TGTGCCAGCAGTCCGGGACTAGCGGGGATGAGTTATGAGCAGTTCTTC.

The J gene is TRBJ1-1, the V gene TRBV29-1; TRBD1 aligns across 8 bases. Looked up from germline, CDR1 is SQVTM and CDR2 is ANQGSEA. V shed 1 base, J shed 1 base, and the junction held 2 bases outside the gene matches. CDR3 length: 14 residues. The CDR3 region is CSVEVGQGNTEAFF. In DNA, the CDR3 is TGCAGCGTTGAAGTAGGACAGGGGAACACTGAAGCTTTCTTT.

This chain joins TRBV6-1 and TRBJ2-3; D is perhaps TRBD2 (5 bases). V lost 2 bases to trimming and J lost 1 base, with 13 bases between them. This CDR3 has 16 amino acids. Germline CDR1 is MNHNS and CDR2 is SASEGT. The CDR3 nucleotides read TGTGCCAGCAGTGAACCGTCGGGGTATGGCACAGATACGCAGTATTTT. Amino acid sequence: CASSEPSGYGTDTQYF.

V gene TRBV7-9 combines with J gene TRBJ2-5; D might be TRBD2 (6 bases). The closer fit of TRBJ2-7 to the DNA end suggests the J call may be wrong. Germline CDR1 is SEHNR and CDR2 is FQNEAQ (reference sequence). This CDR3 has 15 amino acids. The CDR3 sequence: CASSLRSSATYEQYF. CDR3 DNA: TGTGCCAGCAGCTTACGGTCTAGCGCAACCTACGAGCAGTACTTC.

This sequence joins TRBV5-1 and TRBJ2-1, with 9 positions matching TRBD1. Trimming at V came to 4 bases and at J to 8 bases, leaving 10 bases not matched to a gene. Germline values: CDR1 SGHRS, CDR2 YFSETQ. The CDR3 runs to 15 residues. The CDR3, as DNA: TGCGCCAGCAGCAGGGGACAGGGAAGGTTAGATGAGCAGTTCTTC. Encoded protein: CASSRGQGRLDEQFF.

This clone was detected only once. Other DNA sequences of this sample code for an identical CDR3. V is TRBV5-1 and J is TRBJ2-3, with 10 bases that match TRBD2. With 5 bases clipped from V and 2 bases from J, the junction kept 2 bases outside the gene matches. The CDR3 is 14 residues long. Germline V lookup: CDR1 SGHRS, CDR2 YFSETQ. The DNA of the CDR3 is TGCGCCAGCAGAGCGGGAGGGCTCACAGATACGCAGTATTTT. Translating it yields CASRAGGLTDTQYF.

This sequence joins TRBV7-8 and TRBJ2-7, with 9 bases aligning to TRBD2. The trim removed 3 bases at V and 2 bases at J, leaving 8 bases unmatched. The CDR3 is made up of 16 amino acids. Germline values: CDR1 SGHVS, CDR2 FQNEAQ. Here the CDR3 reads CASSLSSGIGAYEQYF. For the CDR3, the DNA is TGTGCCAGCAGCTTGTCTAGCGGGATAGGCGCCTACGAGCAGTACTTC.

The rearrangement links TRBV19 to TRBJ1-2, with 9 bases lining up with TRBD1. Germline V gene data show CDR1 as LNHDA and CDR2 as SQIVND (reference sequence). The CDR3 totals 15 residues. V lost 8 bases, J lost 4 bases, and 11 bases stayed unmatched. The CDR3 sequence is CASQLYGTGIYGYTF. The CDR3 region has the DNA TGTGCCAGTCAGCTCTACGGGACAGGGATCTATGGCTACACCTTC.

CDR3 DNA sequence: TGTGCCAGCAGCTTAGCCAGGGCAGGGACTGAAGCTTTCTTT. Translation gives CASSLARAGTEAFF. The chain couples TRBV7-6 to TRBJ1-1, with a tentative D call TRBD1 (5 bases). This CDR3 is built from 14 residues. The germline CDR1 and CDR2 sequences are SGHVS and FNYEAQ. The V gene lost 0 bases and the J gene lost 5 bases, with 10 bases spanning the gap.

The gene calls are TRBV7-9 and TRBJ2-5; 11 nucleotides line up with TRBD1. V was pared by 5 bases and J by 5 bases, with 7 bases of the junction left unmatched. Per the germline V gene, CDR1 is SEHNR and CDR2 is FQNEAQ (reference sequence). The CDR3 covers 15 residues. The CDR3 loop is CASSPWTGGEETQYF. CDR3 nucleotides: TGTGCCAGCAGCCCCTGGACAGGGGGCGAGGAGACCCAGTACTTC.

As regards this clone: Other nucleotide sequences from this sample produce the same CDR3. CDR3 nucleotide sequence: TGCGCCAGCAGCTTGGTGCAGGAGACCCAGTACTTC. Translation gives CASSLVQETQYF. This chain joins TRBV5-1 and TRBJ2-5, with D unclear. The V gene's germline CDR1 is SGHRS and CDR2 YFSETQ. The CDR3 runs 12 residues. V lost 0 bases, J lost 5 bases, and 5 bases lay in between.

The chain combines TRBV19 with TRBJ1-5; D is uncertain. The germline CDR1 and CDR2 sequences are LNHDA and SQIVND (reference sequence). Between the trimmed V and J ends, which lost 4 bases and 3 bases, there was a span of 7 bases. The CDR3 runs to 13 residues. The CDR3 reads CASSRGFNQPQHF. Here the CDR3 DNA reads TGTGCCAGTAGTAGAGGGTTCAATCAGCCCCAGCATTTT.

The chain links TRBV9 to TRBJ2-1; 8 bases are shared with TRBD2. Germline V CDR1 and CDR2: SGDLS, YYNGEE. V was clipped by 2 bases and J by 0 bases; unmatched bases: 4. The CDR3 extends over 16 amino acids. The chain's CDR3 is CASSVTGGYSYNEQFF. In DNA, the CDR3 is TGTGCCAGCAGCGTGACGGGAGGGTACTCCTACAATGAGCAGTTCTTC.

The chain has TRBV19 and TRBJ2-7; 7 bases are shared with TRBD1. Per the germline V gene, CDR1 is LNHDA and CDR2 is SQIVND (reference sequence). The CDR3 loop spans 13 amino acids. V lost 4 bases to trimming and J lost 4 bases; unmatched junction nucleotides: 4. In DNA, the CDR3 is TGTGCCAGTAGTAAAGGGACAGCTTACGAGCAGTACTTC. It is translated as CASSKGTAYEQYF.